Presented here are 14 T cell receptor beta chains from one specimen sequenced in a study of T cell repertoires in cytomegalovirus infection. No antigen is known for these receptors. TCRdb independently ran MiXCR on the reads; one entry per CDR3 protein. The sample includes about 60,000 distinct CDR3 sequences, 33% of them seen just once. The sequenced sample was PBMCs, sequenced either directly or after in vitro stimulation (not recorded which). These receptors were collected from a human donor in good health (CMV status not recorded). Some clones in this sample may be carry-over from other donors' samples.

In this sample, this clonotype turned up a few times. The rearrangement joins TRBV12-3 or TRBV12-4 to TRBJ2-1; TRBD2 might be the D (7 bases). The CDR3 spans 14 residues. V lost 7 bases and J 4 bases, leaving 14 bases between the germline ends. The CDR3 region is CASMGGGGYNEQFF. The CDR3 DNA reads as TGTGCCAGCATGGGGGGGGGCGGGTACAATGAGCAGTTCTTC.

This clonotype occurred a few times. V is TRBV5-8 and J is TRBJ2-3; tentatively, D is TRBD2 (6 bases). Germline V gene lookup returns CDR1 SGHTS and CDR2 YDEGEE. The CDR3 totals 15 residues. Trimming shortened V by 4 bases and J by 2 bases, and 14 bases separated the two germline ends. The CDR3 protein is CASSISGTYTDTQYF. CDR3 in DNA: TGTGCCAGCAGCATTTCCGGGACTTACACAGATACGCAGTATTTT.

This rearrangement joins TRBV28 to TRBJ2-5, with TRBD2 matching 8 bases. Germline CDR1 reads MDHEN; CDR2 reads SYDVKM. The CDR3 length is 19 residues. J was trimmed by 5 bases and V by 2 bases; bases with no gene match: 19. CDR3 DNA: TGTGCCAGCAGTTTAATCTTAGTGCCCGGACATCAGCGGGGGGAGACCCAGTACTTC. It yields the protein CASSLILVPGHQRGETQYF.

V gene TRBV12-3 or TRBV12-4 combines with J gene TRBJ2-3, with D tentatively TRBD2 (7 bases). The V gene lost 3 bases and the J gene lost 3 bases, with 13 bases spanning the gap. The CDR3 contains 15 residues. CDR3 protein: CASSFRGAGTDTQYF. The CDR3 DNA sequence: TGTGCCAGCAGTTTTCGGGGGGCCGGAACAGATACGCAGTATTTT.

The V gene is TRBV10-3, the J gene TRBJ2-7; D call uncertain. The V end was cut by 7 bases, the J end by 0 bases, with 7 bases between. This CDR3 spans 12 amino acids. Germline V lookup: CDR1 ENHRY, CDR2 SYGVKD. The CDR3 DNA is TGTGCCATCATGGCCAGCTCCTACGAGCAGTACTTC. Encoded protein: CAIMASSYEQYF.

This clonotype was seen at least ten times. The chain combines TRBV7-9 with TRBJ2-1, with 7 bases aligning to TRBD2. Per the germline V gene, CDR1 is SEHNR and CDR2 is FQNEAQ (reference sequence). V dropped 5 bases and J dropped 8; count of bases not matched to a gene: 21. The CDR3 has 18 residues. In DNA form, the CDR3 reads TGTGCCAGCAGCCTTCCTCGGGGCGGGGGAATAAATCGGGATGAGCAGTTCTTC. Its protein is CASSLPRGGGINRDEQFF.

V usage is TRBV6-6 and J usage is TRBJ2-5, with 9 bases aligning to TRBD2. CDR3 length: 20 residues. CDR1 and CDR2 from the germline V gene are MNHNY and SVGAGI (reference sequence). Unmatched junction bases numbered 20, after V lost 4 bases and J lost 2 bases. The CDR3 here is CASSSPQASGTPLGQETQYF. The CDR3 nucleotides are TGTGCCAGCAGTTCACCCCAGGCTAGCGGGACGCCCTTGGGTCAAGAGACCCAGTACTTC.

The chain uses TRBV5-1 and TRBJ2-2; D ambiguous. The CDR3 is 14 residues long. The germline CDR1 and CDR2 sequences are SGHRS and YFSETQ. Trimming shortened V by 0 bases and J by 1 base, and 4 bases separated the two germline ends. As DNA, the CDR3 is TGCGCCAGCAGCTTGGGGGGGAACACCGGGGAGCTGTTTTTT. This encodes CASSLGGNTGELFF.

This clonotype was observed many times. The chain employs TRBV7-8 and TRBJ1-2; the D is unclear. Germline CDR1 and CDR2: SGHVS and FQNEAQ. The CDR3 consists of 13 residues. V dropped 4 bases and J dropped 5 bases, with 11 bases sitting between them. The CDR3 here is CASSSHGGYGYTF. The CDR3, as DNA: TGTGCCAGCAGCTCCCACGGAGGTTATGGCTACACCTTC.

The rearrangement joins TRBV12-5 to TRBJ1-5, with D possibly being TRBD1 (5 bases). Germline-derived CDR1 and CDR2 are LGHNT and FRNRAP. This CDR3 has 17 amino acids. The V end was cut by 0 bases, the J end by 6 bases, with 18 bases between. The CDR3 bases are TGTGCTAGTGGTTTGGTTTTGGGGCAGGCGCGTACTCAGCCCCAGCATTTT. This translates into CASGLVLGQARTQPQHF.

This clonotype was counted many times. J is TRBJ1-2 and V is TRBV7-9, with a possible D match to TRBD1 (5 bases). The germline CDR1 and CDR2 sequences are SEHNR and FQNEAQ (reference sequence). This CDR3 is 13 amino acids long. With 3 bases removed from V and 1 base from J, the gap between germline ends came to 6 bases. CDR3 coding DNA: TGTGCCAGCAGCTTGGGGGTTAACTATGGCTACACCTTC. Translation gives CASSLGVNYGYTF.

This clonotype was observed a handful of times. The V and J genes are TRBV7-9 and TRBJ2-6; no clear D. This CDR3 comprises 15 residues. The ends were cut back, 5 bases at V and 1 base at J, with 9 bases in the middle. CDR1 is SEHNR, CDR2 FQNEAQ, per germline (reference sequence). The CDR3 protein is CASSPPSSGANVLTF. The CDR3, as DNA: TGTGCCAGCAGCCCTCCATCTTCTGGGGCCAACGTCCTGACTTTC. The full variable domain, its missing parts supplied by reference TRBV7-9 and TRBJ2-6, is DTGVSQNPRHKITKRGQNVTFRCDPISEHNRLYWYRQTLGQGPEFLTYFQNEAQLEKSRLLSDRFSAERPKGSFSTLEIQRTEQGDSAMYLCASSPPSSGANVLTFGAGSRLTVL.

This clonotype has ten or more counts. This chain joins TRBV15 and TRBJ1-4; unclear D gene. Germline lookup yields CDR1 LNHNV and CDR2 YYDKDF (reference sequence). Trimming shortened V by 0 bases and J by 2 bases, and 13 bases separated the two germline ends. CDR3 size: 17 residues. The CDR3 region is CATSRDQGFVTNEKLFF. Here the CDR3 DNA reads TGTGCCACCAGCAGAGATCAAGGGTTCGTGACTAATGAAAAACTGTTTTTT. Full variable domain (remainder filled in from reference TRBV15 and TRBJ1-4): DAMVIQNPRYQVTQFGKPVTLSCSQTLNHNVMYWYQQKSSQAPKLLFHYYDKDFNNEADTPDNFQSRRPNTSFCFLDIRSPGLGDTAMYLCATSRDQGFVTNEKLFFGSGTQLSVL.

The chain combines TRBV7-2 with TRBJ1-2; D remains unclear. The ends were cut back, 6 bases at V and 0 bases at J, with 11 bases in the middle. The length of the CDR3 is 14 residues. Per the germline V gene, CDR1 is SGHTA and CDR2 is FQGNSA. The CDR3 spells CASRRAEPNYGYTF. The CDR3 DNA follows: TGTGCCAGCAGGAGGGCAGAACCTAACTATGGCTACACCTTC.